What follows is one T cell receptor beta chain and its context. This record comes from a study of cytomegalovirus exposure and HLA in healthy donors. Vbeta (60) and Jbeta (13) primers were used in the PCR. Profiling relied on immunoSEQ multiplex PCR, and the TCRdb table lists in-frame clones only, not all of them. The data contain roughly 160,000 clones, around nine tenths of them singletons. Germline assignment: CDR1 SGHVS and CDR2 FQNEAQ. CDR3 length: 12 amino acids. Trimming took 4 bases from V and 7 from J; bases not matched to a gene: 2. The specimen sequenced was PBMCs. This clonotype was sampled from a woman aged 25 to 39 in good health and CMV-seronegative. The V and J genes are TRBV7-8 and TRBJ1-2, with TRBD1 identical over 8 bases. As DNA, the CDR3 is TGTGCCAGCAGCTCCACAGGGGGTGGCTACACCTTC. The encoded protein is CASSSTGGGYTF.